This T cell receptor (beta chain) was sequenced during a study of radiotherapy plus CTLA-4 blockade in lung cancer. This table comes from immunoSEQ multiplex PCR, and its TCRdb copy is limited to in-frame clones, with some not included. Of about 67,000 clones in the sample, roughly four fifths were seen once. This clone turned up a few times. The specimen comprised peripheral blood, sampled from a patient treated with radiotherapy plus ipilimumab. The clonotype was recovered from a human donor with non-small cell lung cancer whose response to radiotherapy plus ipilimumab could not be evaluated. Some clones in this sample may be carry-over from other donors' samples.

The CDR3 region is CASSRMNTEAFF. CDR3 coding DNA: TGTGCCAGCAGCAGAATGAACACTGAAGCTTTCTTT. This chain uses TRBV28 with TRBJ1-1; no clear D. The germline V and J ends were trimmed by 6 bases and 0 bases, with 5 bases remaining between them. Looked up from germline, CDR1 is MDHEN and CDR2 is SYDVKM. This CDR3 comprises 12 residues.